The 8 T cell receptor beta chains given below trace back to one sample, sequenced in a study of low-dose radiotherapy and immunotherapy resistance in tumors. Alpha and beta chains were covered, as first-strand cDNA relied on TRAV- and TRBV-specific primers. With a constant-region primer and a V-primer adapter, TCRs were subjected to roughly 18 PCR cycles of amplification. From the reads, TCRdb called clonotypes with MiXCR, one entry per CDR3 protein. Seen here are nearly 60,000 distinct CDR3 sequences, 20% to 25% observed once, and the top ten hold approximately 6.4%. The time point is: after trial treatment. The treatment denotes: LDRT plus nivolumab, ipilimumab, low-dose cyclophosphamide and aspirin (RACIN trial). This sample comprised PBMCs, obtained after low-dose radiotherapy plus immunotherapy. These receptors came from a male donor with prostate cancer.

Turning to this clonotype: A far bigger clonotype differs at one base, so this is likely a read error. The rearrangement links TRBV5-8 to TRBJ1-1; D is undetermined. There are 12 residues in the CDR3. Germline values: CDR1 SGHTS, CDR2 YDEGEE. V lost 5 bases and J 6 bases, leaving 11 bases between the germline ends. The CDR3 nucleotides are TGTGCCAGCAGATCCGGCCTCGCTGAAGCTTTCTTT. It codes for CASRSGLAEAFF.

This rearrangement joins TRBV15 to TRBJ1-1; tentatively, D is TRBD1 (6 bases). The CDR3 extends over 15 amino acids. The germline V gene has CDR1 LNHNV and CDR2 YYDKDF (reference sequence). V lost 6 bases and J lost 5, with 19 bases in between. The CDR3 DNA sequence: TGTGCCACCAGACCATTTCAGGGGAGTGGGACTGAAGCTTTCTTT. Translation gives CATRPFQGSGTEAFF.

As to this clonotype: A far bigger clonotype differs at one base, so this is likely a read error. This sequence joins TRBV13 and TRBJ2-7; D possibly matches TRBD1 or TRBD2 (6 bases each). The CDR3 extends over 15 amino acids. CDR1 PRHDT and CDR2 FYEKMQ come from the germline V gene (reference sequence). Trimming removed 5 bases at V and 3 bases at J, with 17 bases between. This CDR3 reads CASSAGGEGGYEQYF. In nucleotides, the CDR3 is TGTGCCAGCAGCGCCGGAGGAGAGGGGGGCTACGAGCAGTACTTC. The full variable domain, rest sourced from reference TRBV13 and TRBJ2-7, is AAGVIQSPRHLIKEKRETATLKCYPIPRHDTVYWYQQGPGQDPQFLISFYEKMQSDKGSIPDRFSAQQFSDYHSELNMSSLELGDSALYFCASSAGGEGGYEQYFGPGTRLTVT.

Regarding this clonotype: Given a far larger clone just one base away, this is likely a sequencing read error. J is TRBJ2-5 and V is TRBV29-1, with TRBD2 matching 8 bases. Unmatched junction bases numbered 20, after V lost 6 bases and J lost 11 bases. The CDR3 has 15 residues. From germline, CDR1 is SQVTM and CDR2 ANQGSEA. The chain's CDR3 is CSVPGGVRADNEQYF. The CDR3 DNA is TGCAGCGTCCCCGGGGGGGTGCGGGCGGACAATGAGCAGTACTTC.

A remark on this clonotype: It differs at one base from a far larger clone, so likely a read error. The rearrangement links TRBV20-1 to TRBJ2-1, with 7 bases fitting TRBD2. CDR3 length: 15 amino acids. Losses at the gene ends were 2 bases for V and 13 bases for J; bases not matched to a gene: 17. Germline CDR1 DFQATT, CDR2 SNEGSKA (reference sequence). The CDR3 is CSARTPLGREETQFF. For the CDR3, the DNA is TGCAGTGCTAGAACGCCCCTTGGGAGGGAAGAGACCCAGTTCTTC.

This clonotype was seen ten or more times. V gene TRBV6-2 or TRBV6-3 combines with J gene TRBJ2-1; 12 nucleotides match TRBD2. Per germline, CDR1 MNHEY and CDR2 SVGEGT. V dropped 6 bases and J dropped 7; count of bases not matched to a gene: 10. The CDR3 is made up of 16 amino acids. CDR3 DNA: TGTGCCAGCAGCCTCCCCCTAGCGGGGGGGCGAAATGAGCAGTTCTTC. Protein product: CASSLPLAGGRNEQFF.

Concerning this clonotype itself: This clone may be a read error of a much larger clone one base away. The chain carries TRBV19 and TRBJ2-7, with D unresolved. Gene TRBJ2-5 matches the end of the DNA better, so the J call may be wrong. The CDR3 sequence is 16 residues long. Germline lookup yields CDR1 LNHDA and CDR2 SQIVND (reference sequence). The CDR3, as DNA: TGTGCCAGTAGTATGTTGGGGTCGGTGGGCCAAGAGACCCAGTACTTC. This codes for CASSMLGSVGQETQYF.

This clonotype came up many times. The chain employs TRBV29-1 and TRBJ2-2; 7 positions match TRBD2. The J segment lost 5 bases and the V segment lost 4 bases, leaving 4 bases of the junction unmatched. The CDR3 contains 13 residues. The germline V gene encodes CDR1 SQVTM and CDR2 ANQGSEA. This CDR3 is CSVGTSATGELFF. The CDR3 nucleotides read TGCAGCGTTGGAACTAGCGCGACCGGGGAGCTGTTTTTT.